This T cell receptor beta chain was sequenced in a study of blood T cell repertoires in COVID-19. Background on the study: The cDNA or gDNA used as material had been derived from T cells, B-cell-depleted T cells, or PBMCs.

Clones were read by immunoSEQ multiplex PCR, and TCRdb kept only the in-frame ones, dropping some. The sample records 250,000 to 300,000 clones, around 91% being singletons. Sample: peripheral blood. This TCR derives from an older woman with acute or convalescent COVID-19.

CDR3 sequence: CASTRQGENQPQHF. CDR3 DNA: TGTGCCAGTACCAGACAGGGGGAGAATCAGCCCCAGCATTTT. The chain is built from TRBV19 and TRBJ1-5, with 9 bases matching TRBD1. V trimming: 7 bases; J trimming: 4 bases; junction bases outside the gene matches: 5. This CDR3 is built from 14 residues. The V gene's germline CDR1 is LNHDA and CDR2 SQIVND (reference sequence).